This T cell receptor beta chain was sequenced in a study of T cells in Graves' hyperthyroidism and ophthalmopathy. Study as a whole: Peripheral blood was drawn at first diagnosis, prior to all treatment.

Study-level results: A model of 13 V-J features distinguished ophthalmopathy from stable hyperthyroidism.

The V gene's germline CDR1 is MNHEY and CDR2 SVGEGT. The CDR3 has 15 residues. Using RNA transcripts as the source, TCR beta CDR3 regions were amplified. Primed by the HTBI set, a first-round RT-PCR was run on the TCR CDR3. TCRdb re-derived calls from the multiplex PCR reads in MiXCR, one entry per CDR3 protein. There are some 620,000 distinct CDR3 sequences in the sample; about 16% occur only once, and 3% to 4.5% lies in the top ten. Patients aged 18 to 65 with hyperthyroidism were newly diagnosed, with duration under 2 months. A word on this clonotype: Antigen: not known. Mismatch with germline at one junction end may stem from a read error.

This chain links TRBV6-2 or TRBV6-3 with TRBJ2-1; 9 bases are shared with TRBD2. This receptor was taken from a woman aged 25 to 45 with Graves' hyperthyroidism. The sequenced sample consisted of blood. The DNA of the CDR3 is TGCGCCAGCAGTGTCCCCGGCGGGAGGGCCCATGAGCAGTTCTTC. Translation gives CASSVPGGRAHEQFF.